The 13 T cell receptor beta chains below come from one sample, sequenced in a study of blood T cells in healthy people across ages. With a J-beta primer mix and a sample-barcoded 5' primer, a second PCR ran about 7 to 12 cycles. A single record per CDR3 protein comes from TCRdb applying MiXCR to the 5' RACE reads. Of under 1,100,000 distinct CDR3 sequences in the sample, roughly a quarter were seen once. This sample was shared with a second study, whose subject was T cells of mothers and their children.

What was sequenced was blood. The receptors stem from a girl aged 2-10 years in good health.

In its sample, this clonotype was seen a few times. This rearrangement joins TRBV2 to TRBJ2-1; D is ambiguous. Per the germline V gene, CDR1 is SNHLY and CDR2 is FYNNEI. V lost 0 bases, J lost 8 bases, and 11 bases lay in between. The CDR3 spans 14 residues. The CDR3 coding sequence is TGTGCCAGCAGTGAAGCGCTAACCCAGGATGAGCAGTTCTTC. It encodes CASSEALTQDEQFF.

Regarding this clonotype: The junction departs from the called germline gene at one end, perhaps through a read error. V is TRBV25-1 and J is TRBJ1-2, with 7 bases lining up with TRBD1. Germline assignment: CDR1 MGHDK and CDR2 SYGVNS. The CDR3 has 16 residues. CDR3 loop: CASSGPTGEANYGYTF. CDR3 coding DNA: TGTGCTAGCAGCGGCCCAACAGGGGAGGCTAACTATGGCTACACCTTC.

The gene calls are TRBV29-1 and TRBJ2-7, with a possible D match to TRBD1 (6 bases). Germline V gene data show CDR1 as SQVTM and CDR2 as ANQGSEA. The ends were cut back, 4 bases at V and 5 bases at J, with 12 bases in the middle. CDR3 size: 12 residues. Written as DNA, the CDR3 is TGCAGCGTTGCCTGGGACATCGACGAGCAGTACTTC. Translated: CSVAWDIDEQYF.

The chain couples TRBV4-2 to TRBJ2-2; D might be TRBD2 (6 bases). Per germline, CDR1 LGHNA and CDR2 YNFKEQ. With 4 bases removed from V and 6 bases from J, the gap between germline ends came to 9 bases. The CDR3 extends over 13 amino acids. The CDR3 sequence is CASSPRESGELFF. The CDR3 nucleotides read TGTGCCAGCAGCCCCCGGGAGTCCGGGGAGCTGTTTTTT.

The J gene is TRBJ2-1, the V gene TRBV3-1, with 7 bases that match TRBD1. CDR1 LGHDT and CDR2 YNNKEL come from the germline V gene (reference sequence). The CDR3 sequence is 14 residues long. V lost 10 bases to trimming and J lost 8 bases; unmatched junction nucleotides: 14. CDR3 bases: TGTGCCACGTCCGTAGGGGGCCTATCTCATGAGCAGTTCTTC. This codes for CATSVGGLSHEQFF.

Points on this clonotype: The junction shows a germline mismatch at one end, possibly a read error. The chain combines TRBV12-3 or TRBV12-4 with TRBJ1-1, with D perhaps TRBD1 (6 bases). CDR3 length: 12 residues. The CDR3 is CACSFRGTQAFF. For the CDR3, the DNA is TGTGCCTGCAGTTTTAGGGGGACCCAAGCTTTCTTT.

This clonotype was observed a handful of times. The chain uses TRBV4-1 and TRBJ2-5; D possibly corresponds to TRBD1 (6 bases). Germline CDR1 reads MGHRA; CDR2 reads YSYEKL. The CDR3 is 15 residues long. Trimming removed 3 bases from V and 3 bases from J, with 14 bases in between. CDR3 nucleotides: TGCGCCAGCAGCCATTATATACGACAGGAAGAGACCCAGTACTTC. Its protein product is CASSHYIRQEETQYF.

Many counts were recorded for this clonotype. The chain links TRBV5-6 to TRBJ2-1; 7 positions match TRBD2. CDR3 length: 14 amino acids. Trimming took 2 bases from V and 4 from J; bases not matched to a gene: 3. Per the germline V gene, CDR1 is SGHDT and CDR2 is YYEEEE. CDR3 DNA sequence: TGTGCCAGCAGCTTAGGGCGGGGGTACAATGAGCAGTTCTTC. It specifies CASSLGRGYNEQFF.

This clonotype was counted many times. The gene calls are TRBV7-9 and TRBJ2-7, with D unclear. The V gene lost 6 bases and the J gene lost 0 bases, with 9 bases spanning the gap. Germline V gene data show CDR1 as SEHNR and CDR2 as FQNEAQ (reference sequence). The CDR3 runs to 13 residues. The CDR3 reads CASSSRDSYEQYF. In DNA, the CDR3 is TGTGCCAGCAGTTCCAGAGACTCCTACGAGCAGTACTTC.

The chain recombines TRBV28 with TRBJ1-3, with a possible D match to TRBD1 (5 bases). This CDR3 spans 12 amino acids. The V end was cut by 4 bases, the J end by 8 bases, with 9 bases between. Germline V lookup: CDR1 MDHEN, CDR2 SYDVKM. CDR3 DNA sequence: TGTGCCAGCAGTTCCCCGGGGGACACCATATATTTT. Translation gives CASSSPGDTIYF. Full variable domain (outside the CDR3, taken from reference TRBV28 and TRBJ1-3): DVKVTQSSRYLVKRTGEKVFLECVQDMDHENMFWYRQDPGLGLRLIYFSYDVKMKEKGDIPEGYSVSREKKERFSLILESASTNQTSMYLCASSSPGDTIYFGEGSWLTVV.

The chain carries TRBV7-8 and TRBJ1-1, with 7 nucleotides matching TRBD1. The junction had 3 bases not matched to a gene; V was cut back by 4 bases and J by 1 base. The CDR3 consists of 14 residues. CDR1 and CDR2 from the germline V gene are SGHVS and FQNEAQ. CDR3 sequence: CASSSWTGNTEAFF. CDR3 coding DNA: TGTGCCAGCAGCTCCTGGACAGGGAACACTGAAGCTTTCTTT.

This clonotype was recorded at least ten times. The gene calls are TRBV6-5 and TRBJ2-3, with a possible D match to TRBD2 (6 bases). V lost 4 bases and J lost 0, with 11 bases in between. CDR3 size: 15 residues. The germline V gene has CDR1 MNHEY and CDR2 SVGAGI. CDR3 residues: CASSWGDGSTDTQYF. The CDR3 DNA reads TGTGCCAGCAGTTGGGGGGACGGGAGCACAGATACGCAGTATTTT.

The gene calls are TRBV12-3 or TRBV12-4 and TRBJ2-1, with D unclear. The CDR3 covers 13 residues. Trimming shortened V by 2 bases and J by 10 bases, and 12 bases separated the two germline ends. The CDR3 region is CASSLLVFLEQFF. As DNA, the CDR3 is TGTGCCAGCAGTTTATTGGTTTTTTTGGAGCAGTTCTTC.